This record looks at one T cell receptor beta chain sequence and its context. Its antigen is currently unknown. Amplification used 60 Vbeta primers and 13 Jbeta primers. Sequenced by immunoSEQ multiplex PCR; TCRdb stores in-frame clones only, minus some. The listing contains over 100,000 clones. The CDR3 extends over 14 amino acids. Trimming shortened V by 7 bases and J by 6 bases, and 16 bases separated the two germline ends. The germline gives CDR1 SGHAT, CDR2 FQNNGV. The record originates from a study of cytomegalovirus exposure and HLA in healthy donors. Study as a whole: An earlier analysis found 110 million or so unique TCR beta sequences from approximately 190 million T cells.

The study, taken as a whole, reports: Usually a TCR sequence was rare, but some public TCRs were found in many donors.

The chain combines TRBV11-2 with TRBJ2-1; D is perhaps TRBD2 (6 bases). The sequenced sample was PBMCs. The receptor was derived from a man aged 35-49 years in good health and CMV-seropositive. The CDR3 nucleotides read TGTGCCAGCATCAAACCGGGACTTTCCAATGAGCAGTTCTTC. Amino acid sequence: CASIKPGLSNEQFF.